This T cell receptor beta chain is drawn from a study of blood T cells in healthy people across ages (dated by TCRdb to between 2014 and 2017). Regarding the research as a whole: In model experiments, template switching captured roughly one uniquely barcoded TCR beta cDNA molecule for every two T cells. The study measured age-related changes in TCR beta repertoire diversity using deep sequencing normalized with unique cDNA molecular identifiers. The donors were divided into four age groups: young (average approximately 16 years), middle-aged (approximately 39), aged (around 67) and long-lived (roughly 88). To avoid experimental bias, donors of different ages were randomly spread across the sequencing lanes. Two additional independent replicas of 1 million unique cDNA reads from the same blood draw were analyzed for two donors (one aged 18 to 29 and one aged 80 or older). Here is what the overall study found, with its caveats: Bulk unsorted PBMC profiling prevented conclusive comparison of naive and antigen-experienced compartments. Total diversity estimates from one million sequenced T cells were considered lower bounds and underestimates. Compared with the aged group, the long-lived group had more naive CD4+ T cells, fewer expanded clones and increased TCR diversity, suggesting age selection. As age increased, observed TCR beta diversity per million T cells dropped in a roughly linear way, and a significant reduction was already evident by age around 41. There was a strong correlation between observed TCR beta diversity and the percentage of naive T cells measured by flow cytometry. Because donor CMV infection status was unknown, age-related changes in expanded clonotypes were potentially confounded.

Worth noting for this clonotype: Its binding antigen is unknown. No much larger clone is present one base from it, and per-base qualities are unavailable.

The roughly 39 donors, aged about 6 to 95 years, were systemically healthy Caucasian individuals from Russia. Around 10 milliliters of peripheral blood were collected from each donor into EDTA-treated Vacutainer tubes. Ficoll-Paque density-gradient centrifugation was used to isolate PBMCs, with at least 6 million per sample. Trizol reagent was used to extract total RNA from the PBMCs, yielding at least 5 micrograms per sample. Naive CD45RAhigh/CD27high T cell percentages were measured by flow cytometry on a PBMC aliquot from every donor. Libraries were made using 5' RACE. This sample was sequenced with an Illumina HiSeq 2500. The second PCR ran for about 7 to 11 cycles and used a J-beta primer mix along with a sample-barcoded 5' primer. A template-switch 5' adaptor carrying 12 random nucleotides introduced a unique molecular identifier onto each TCR beta cDNA molecule. Each sample yielded at least 2.5 million CDR3-containing paired-end reads. First-strand cDNA was synthesized from all RNA with the Mint cDNA synthesis kit, primed by a TRBC-specific oligonucleotide. All cDNA was treated with uracil-DNA glycosylase and then went through a first 18-cycle PCR with the universal primers M1SS and BC2_uni_R. The original pipeline was this. For normalization, 1 million high-quality reads, each with a distinct molecular identifier, were randomly selected from each sample. Reads sharing molecular identifiers were discarded rather than binned into consensus sequences. CDR3 identification, clonotype clustering and error correction used MiTCR with a Q25 quality threshold and the strictest error-elimination algorithm. A nonparametric unseen species model using Euler transformation provided a lower-bound estimate of total TCR beta diversity. Starting from the raw public reads, TCRdb applied fastp trimming at Q25, assembled clones with MiXCR and retained in-frame beta chains. Under each unique CDR3 protein, matching rows form one entry showing the most common genes and DNA. The V and J calls here are based on TCRdb, not the publication. For this sample there are hundreds of thousands of distinct CDR3 sequences; 52% appear just once. Jointly, the top ten make up roughly 12% of the sample.

Looking up the germline V gene yields CDR1 MGHDK and CDR2 SYGVNS. V lost 3 bases and J lost 15 bases, and the count of bases not matched to a germline gene is 8. CDR3 length: 12 amino acids, cysteine to phenylalanine. Only the CDR3 region is kept as DNA, spanning 36 bases read in frame from base 1. The V gene is TRBV25-1 and the J gene is TRBJ2-4; 7 nucleotides in the junction match TRBD1. This TCR was recovered from a woman over 75 in good health. The sequencing sample was made of blood. The CDR3 sequence is CASSESGTGVYF. At the DNA level, the sequence is TGTGCCAGCAGTGAGTCGGGCACAGGGGTGTACTTC.